This T cell receptor beta chain was obtained from a study of shared clonotypes between healthy human individuals (dated by TCRdb to about 2020). Describing the broader study: Three men and a couple of women, aged 18 to 49 years, made up the cohort. For each donor, CD4 naive and CD4 memory were each given three plates, CD8 naive was given two plates, and CD8 memory was given one plate. To estimate repertoire size and how much clonotypes are shared between individuals, the study performed deep sequencing of blood TCR repertoires from five healthy adults. Different laboratories and diverse techniques were used to prepare libraries and sequence TCR repertoires, to increase sequencing depth and limit assay-specific biases. Leukapheresis yielded between about 0.8 and 9.5 billion PBMCs per donor. The paper's findings and limits, for the study overall: Even with the large sequencing depth, rarefaction of the sorted-subset datasets indicated that sequencing was incomplete. Sharing across several donors was observed for approximately 5% of naive CD4, over 3% of naive CD8, roughly 2.3% of memory CD4, and about 0.4% of memory CD8 clonotypes. The genetic and exposure-history diversity represented was limited by the small number of donors. Sampling was restricted to blood, and TCR repertoires in tissue are likely to differ from TCR repertoires in blood. Clonotypes shared by all four sorted-subset donors showed higher generation probabilities than non-shared clonotypes. Based on pairwise subsampling, the degree of clonotype sharing among donors was expected to be affected by sequencing depth. Larger estimated clonotype richness was generally found for naive subsets than for memory subsets.

The donors were healthy, HIV-negative adults who had no recently reported acute infections or vaccinations. Only Caucasian adults living in Nashville, Tennessee, USA were represented among the donors. Magnetic negative selection was used to enrich CD4+ T cells, after which naive cells were positively selected on CD45RA and the negative fraction became the memory subset. Blood was collected by leukapheresis, and PBMCs were isolated by Ficoll-Histopaque density gradient centrifugation and then cryopreserved in liquid nitrogen vapor phase. Analytical flow cytometry was used to check the purity and quantity of every magnetically sorted T cell population. From each sorted fraction, genomic DNA was isolated and quantified by UV absorbance on a Nanodrop 2000c. For CDR1 and CDR2, the germline V gene (reference sequence) lists SEHNR and FQNEAQ. Trimming accounts for 5 bases at V and 8 bases at J, while the number of junction bases matched to no gene is 6. From its cysteine to its phenylalanine, the CDR3 spans 15 amino acids. The DNA shown is the 45-base CDR3, in frame from base 1.

With regard to this clone: The target of this receptor is not known. No per-base quality is available; no much larger clone lies one base away.

TCR CDR3 regions were amplified from genomic DNA by multiplex PCR using the deep immunoSEQ assay. Extracted genomic DNA from each cell subset was distributed evenly across all wells of several immunoSEQ 96-well plates, and each plate was treated as a replicate. For sorted subsets, around 200 ng genomic DNA, equal to 30,000 or so T cell genomes, was loaded into each replicate PCR. Purified libraries were measured with a Qubit 3.0 fluorometer, size-checked on a Bioanalyzer 2100, and measured again with the KAPA Library Quantification kit. A separate single-read 150-cycle Illumina NextSeq 550 flow cell was used to sequence each immunoSEQ 96-well plate. Turning to the authors' computational methods: Because only junctional sequences without quality scores were contained in the immunoSEQ output, filtering matching that applied to full-length reads could not be performed. To assign V/J genes and CDR3, sequences were annotated against IMGT germline references using PyIR, a Python wrapper for IgBLAST v1.9. Any read was removed if the V/J assignment was weak (E-value above 1e-6), the CDR3 was missing, or the read contained stop codons, out-of-frame junctions, or ambiguous translated residues. A V3J clonotype was defined by an identical inferred V gene, J gene, and CDR3 amino acid sequence. Percentage overlap between repertoires was calculated by dividing the number of shared unique clonotypes by the size of the smaller repertoire. Richness of each repertoire was evaluated using RTK rarefaction, the Chao1 estimator, and Recon v2.1 estimates of unobserved clonotypes. For all TCRbeta clonotypes obtained by the gDNA method from several donors, generation probabilities were computed with OLGA. TCRdb provides this immuneACCESS table in a form limited to in-frame rearrangements. Some clones are lacking; in checked studies, under half of them reflect an unresolved V gene, and why the rest are absent is not known. V and J calls and clone size are those listed in that table; D and trimming were worked out from the DNA. The sample contains roughly 1,000,000 clones, around 82% of them found a single time. 0.52% of the sample lies in the top ten.

The sequenced sample consisted of memory CD4+ T cells from PBMCs. What this sample's cell subset or site label stands for: CD45RA-negative fraction. The TCR sequence derives from a man younger than 35 in good health. Some clones in this sample may be carry-over from other donors' samples. The chain uses TRBV7-9 and TRBJ1-6; 10 central bases correspond to TRBD1. The bases are TGTGCCAGCAGCCTGAGACAGGGGGCCTATTCACCCCTCCACTTT. It translates as CASSLRQGAYSPLHF.